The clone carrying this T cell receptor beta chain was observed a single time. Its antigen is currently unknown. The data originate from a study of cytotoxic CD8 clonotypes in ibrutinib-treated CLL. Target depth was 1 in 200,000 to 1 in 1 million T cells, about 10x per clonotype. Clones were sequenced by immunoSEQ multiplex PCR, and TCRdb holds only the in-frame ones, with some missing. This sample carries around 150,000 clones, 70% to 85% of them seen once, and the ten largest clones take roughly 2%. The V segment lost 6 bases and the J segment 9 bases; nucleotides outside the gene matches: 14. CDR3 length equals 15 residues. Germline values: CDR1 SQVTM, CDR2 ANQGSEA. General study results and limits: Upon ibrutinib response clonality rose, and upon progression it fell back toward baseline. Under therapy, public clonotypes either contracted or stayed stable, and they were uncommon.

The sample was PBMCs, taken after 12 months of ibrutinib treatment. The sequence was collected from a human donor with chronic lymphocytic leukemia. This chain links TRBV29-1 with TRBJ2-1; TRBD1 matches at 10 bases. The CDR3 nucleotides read TGCAGCGTGGGACCCGCCGGGACAGGGGACGGTGAGCAGTTCTTC. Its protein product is CSVGPAGTGDGEQFF.